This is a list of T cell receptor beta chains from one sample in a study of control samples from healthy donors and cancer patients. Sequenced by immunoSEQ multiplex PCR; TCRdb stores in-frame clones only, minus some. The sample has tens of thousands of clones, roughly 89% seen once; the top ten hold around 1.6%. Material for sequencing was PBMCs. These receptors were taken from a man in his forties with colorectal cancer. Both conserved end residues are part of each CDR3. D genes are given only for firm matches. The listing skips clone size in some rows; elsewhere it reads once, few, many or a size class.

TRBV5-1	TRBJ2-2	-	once	TGCGCCAGCAGCTTGGGACATGGGGACGGGGAGCTGTTTTTT	CASSLGHGDGELFF
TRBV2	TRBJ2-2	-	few	TGTGCCAGCAGTACTAGGGGTACCGGGGAGCTGTTTTTT	CASSTRGTGELFF
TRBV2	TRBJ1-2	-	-	TGTGCCAGCAGCCTGGACGGGAGGGGCTACACCTTC	CASSLDGRGYTF
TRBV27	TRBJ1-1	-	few	TGTGCCAGCAGTTTATGGGGCGGAGAAGCTTTCTTT	CASSLWGGEAFF
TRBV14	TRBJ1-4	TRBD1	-	TGTGCCAGCAGCCAGGAAAGGACAGGGCCGAATGAAAAACTGTTTTTT	CASSQERTGPNEKLFF
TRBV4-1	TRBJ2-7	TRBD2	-	TGCGCCAGCAGCCAGCAGCTAGCGGGAGGCCTATGGGAGCAGTACTTC	CASSQQLAGGLWEQYF
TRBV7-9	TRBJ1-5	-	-	TGTGCCAGCAGCTTAGCACAGGTCAATCAGCCCCAGCATTTT	CASSLAQVNQPQHF
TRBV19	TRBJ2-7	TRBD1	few	TGTGCCAGTAGTGCCCGACAGGGGCCCACTTTGAAGGAGCAGTACTTC	CASSARQGPTLKEQYF
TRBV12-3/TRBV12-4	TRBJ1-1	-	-	TGTGCCACTCAGATGGGTCCCTACACTGAAGCTTTCTTT	CATQMGPYTEAFF
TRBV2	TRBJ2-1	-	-	TGTGCCAGCAGCGCTACCTACAATGAGCAGTTCTTC	CASSATYNEQFF
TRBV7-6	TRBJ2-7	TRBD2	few	TGTGCCAGCAGCACCGGGACTAGCGGGAGTGGCTACGAGCAGTACTTC	CASSTGTSGSGYEQYF
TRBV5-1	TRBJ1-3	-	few	TGCGCCAGCAGCTTGGACAGGAGCTCTGGAAACACCATATATTTT	CASSLDRSSGNTIYF
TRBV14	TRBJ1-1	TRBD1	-	TGTGCCAGCAGCCGACAGGGGAACACTGAAGCTTTCTTT	CASSRQGNTEAFF
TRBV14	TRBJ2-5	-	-	TGTGCCAGCAGCCCCGACTGGCAGGGGGGAGAGACCCAGTACTTC	CASSPDWQGGETQYF
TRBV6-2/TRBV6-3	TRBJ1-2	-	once	TGTGCCAGCAGTAAGACAGCTGTACCTGGCTATGGCTACACCTTC	CASSKTAVPGYGYTF
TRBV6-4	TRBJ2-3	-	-	TGTGCCAGCAGCAGAGAATTCACAGATACGCAGTATTTT	CASSREFTDTQYF
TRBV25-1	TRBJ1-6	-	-	TGTGCCAGCAGTGAGGGGCTAAGGAATTCACCCCTCCACTTT	CASSEGLRNSPLHF
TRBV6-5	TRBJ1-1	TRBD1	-	TGTGCCAGCAGTCCCCAGGACAGGGGAAAGATTGAAGCTTTCTTT	CASSPQDRGKIEAFF
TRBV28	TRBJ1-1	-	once	TGTGCGAGCGGGGGGAACACTGAAGCTTTCTTT	CASGGNTEAFF
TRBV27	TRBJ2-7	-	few	TGTGCCAGCAGTCAAGGGGGAGAATTCGGCTACGAGCAGTACTTC	CASSQGGEFGYEQYF
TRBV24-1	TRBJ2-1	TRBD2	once	TGTGCCACCAGTGATTCCCGACTAGCCCAGCAGTTCTTC	CATSDSRLAQQFF
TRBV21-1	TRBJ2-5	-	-	TGTGCCAGCAGCAAAGTACACAGCGTCGAAGAGACCCAGTACTTC	CASSKVHSVEETQYF
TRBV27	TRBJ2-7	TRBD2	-	TGTGCCAGCAGTTTCGGAGCGGGAGGTTCCTACGAGCAGTACTTC	CASSFGAGGSYEQYF
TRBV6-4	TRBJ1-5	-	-	TGTGCCAGCAGCGCCGAACAGGGCCGGCCCCAGCATTTT	CASSAEQGRPQHF
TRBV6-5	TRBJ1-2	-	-	TGTGCCAGCAGCGCAGCAGGGGTTATCGGCTACACCTTC	CASSAAGVIGYTF
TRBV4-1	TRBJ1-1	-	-	TGCGCCAGCAGCCAAGGACAGAGGAACACTGAAGCTTTCTTT	CASSQGQRNTEAFF
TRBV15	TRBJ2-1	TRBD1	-	TGTGCCACCAGCAGAGACCAAGGTGCCGGGACAGGGCCTTCCTACAATGAGCAGTTCTTC	CATSRDQGAGTGPSYNEQFF
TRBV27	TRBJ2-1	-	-	TGTGCCAGCAGTTTAGGACTACGACCCTCAGGCAATGAGCAGTTCTTC	CASSLGLRPSGNEQFF
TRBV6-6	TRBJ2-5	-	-	TGTGCCAGCAGTTATTCCGGGCCCAGGGCAGCGGAGACCCAGTACTTC	CASSYSGPRAAETQYF
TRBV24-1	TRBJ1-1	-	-	TGTGCCACCAGAGGACGGGAGAACACTGAAGCTTTCTTT	CATRGRENTEAFF
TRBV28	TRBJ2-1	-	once	TGTGCCAGCAGTCACAATGAGCAGTTCTTC	CASSHNEQFF
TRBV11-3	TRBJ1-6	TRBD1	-	TGTGCCAGCAGGGCTGGGACAGGGTATAATTCACCCCTCCACTTT	CASRAGTGYNSPLHF
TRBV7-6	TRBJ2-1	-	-	TGTGCCAGCAGCTTAGGGGCGGGTTTCGGAGATGAGCAGTTCTTC	CASSLGAGFGDEQFF
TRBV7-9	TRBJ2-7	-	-	TGTGCCAGCAGCTTAGGAGGGACAAAGACCTACGAGCAGTACTTC	CASSLGGTKTYEQYF
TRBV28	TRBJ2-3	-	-	TGTGCCAGCAGTTTCGGGGAGTGGGGCGGAATCACAGATACGCAGTATTTT	CASSFGEWGGITDTQYF
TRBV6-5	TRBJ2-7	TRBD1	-	TGTGCCAGCAGTTTGGGACAGGGCGCCTACGAGCAGTACTTC	CASSLGQGAYEQYF
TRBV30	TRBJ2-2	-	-	TGTGCCTGGAGTGTACAGGGCACCGGGGAGCTGTTTTTT	CAWSVQGTGELFF
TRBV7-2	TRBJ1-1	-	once	TGTGCCAGCAGCCGGCTAGGCGGCTACACTGAAGCTTTCTTT	CASSRLGGYTEAFF
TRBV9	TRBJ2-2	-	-	TGTGCCAGCAGCCCCCGACTTCACACCGGGGAGCTGTTTTTT	CASSPRLHTGELFF
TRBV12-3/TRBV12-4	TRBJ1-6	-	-	TGTGCCAGCAGTTTTGGTACGGATTCACCCCTCCACTTT	CASSFGTDSPLHF
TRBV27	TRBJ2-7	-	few	TGTGCCAGCACTCCGGCCGCGTCGACGAGCTCCTACGAGCAGTACTTC	CASTPAASTSSYEQYF
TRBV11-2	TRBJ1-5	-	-	TGTGCCAGCAGCTATAGCGGGGAAGGCCAGCCCCAGCATTTT	CASSYSGEGQPQHF
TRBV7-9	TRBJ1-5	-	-	TGTGCCAGCACCTCCAGCAATATCAATCAGCCCCAGCATTTT	CASTSSNINQPQHF
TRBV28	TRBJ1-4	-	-	TGTGCCAGCAGTTACTCGATCAGAATGGAGGAAAAACTGTTTTTT	CASSYSIRMEEKLFF
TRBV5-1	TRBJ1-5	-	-	TGCGCCAGCAGCTTGTCAGGGGCCGGCAATCAGCCCCAGCATTTT	CASSLSGAGNQPQHF
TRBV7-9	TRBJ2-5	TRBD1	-	TGTGCCAGCAGCCTCGGACAGGGCCAAGAGACCCAGTACTTC	CASSLGQGQETQYF
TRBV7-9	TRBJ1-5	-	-	TGTGCCAGCAGCTTAGGCGAAGAGCCCCAGCATTTT	CASSLGEEPQHF
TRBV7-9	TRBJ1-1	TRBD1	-	TGTGCCAGCAGCTCCCTGAGGGGGCCGAACACTGAAGCTTTCTTT	CASSSLRGPNTEAFF
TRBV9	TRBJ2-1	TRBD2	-	TGTGCCAGCAGCTCAGGACTAGCGGAGTACAATGAGCAGTTCTTC	CASSSGLAEYNEQFF
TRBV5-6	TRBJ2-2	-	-	TGTGCCAGCAGCTTGCTGAGTAGGCGGCCGAACACCGGGGAGCTGTTTTTT	CASSLLSRRPNTGELFF
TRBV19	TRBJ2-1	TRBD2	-	TGTGCCAGTACCCCGGGACTAGCGGGCTATGAGCAGTTCTTC	CASTPGLAGYEQFF
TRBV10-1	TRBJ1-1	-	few	TGCGCCAGCAGGGGGCCTGAGTGGAACACTGAAGCTTTCTTT	CASRGPEWNTEAFF
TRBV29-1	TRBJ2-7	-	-	TGCAGCGCATCCTCGAGGGGCCAGCAGTACTTC	CSASSRGQQYF
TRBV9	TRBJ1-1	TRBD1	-	TGTGCCAGCAGCGTGGGGGACGCAACCACAGGGGATGAAGCTTTCTTT	CASSVGDATTGDEAFF
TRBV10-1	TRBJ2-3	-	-	TGCGCCAGCAGTGAGTCTCGGGGTTCTTCTTACACAGATACGCAGTATTTT	CASSESRGSSYTDTQYF